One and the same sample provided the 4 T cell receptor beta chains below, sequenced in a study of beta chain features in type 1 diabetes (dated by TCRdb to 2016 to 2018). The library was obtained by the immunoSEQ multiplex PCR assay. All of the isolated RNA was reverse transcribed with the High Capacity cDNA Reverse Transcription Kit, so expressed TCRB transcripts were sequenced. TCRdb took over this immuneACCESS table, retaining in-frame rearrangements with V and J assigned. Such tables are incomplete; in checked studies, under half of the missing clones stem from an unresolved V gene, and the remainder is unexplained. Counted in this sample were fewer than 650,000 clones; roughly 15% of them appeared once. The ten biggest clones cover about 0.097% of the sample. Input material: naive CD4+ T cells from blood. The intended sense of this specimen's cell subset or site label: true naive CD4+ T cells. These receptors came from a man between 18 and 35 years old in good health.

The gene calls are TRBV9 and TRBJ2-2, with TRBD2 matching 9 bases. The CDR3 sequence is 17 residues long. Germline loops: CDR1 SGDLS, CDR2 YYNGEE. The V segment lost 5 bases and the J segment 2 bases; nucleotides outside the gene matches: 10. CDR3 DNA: TGTGCCAGCAGTCCAGCGGGGGGCTCCACCAACACCGGGGAGCTGTTTTTT. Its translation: CASSPAGGSTNTGELFF.

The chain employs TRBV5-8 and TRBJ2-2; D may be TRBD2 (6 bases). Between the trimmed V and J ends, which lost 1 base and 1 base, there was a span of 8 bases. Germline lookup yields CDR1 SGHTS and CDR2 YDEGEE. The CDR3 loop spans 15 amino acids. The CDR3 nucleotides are TGTGCCAGCAGCTTGCAGGGAGGGAACACCGGGGAGCTGTTTTTT. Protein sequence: CASSLQGGNTGELFF.

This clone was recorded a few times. This chain's CDR3 is CASSREGVGLMDTQYF. Here the CDR3 DNA reads TGTGCCAGCAGCCGAGAGGGGGTAGGGTTAATGGATACGCAGTATTTT. The J gene is TRBJ2-3, the V gene TRBV27; a weak D match, TRBD1 (6 bases). The V and J ends lost 6 bases and 6 bases respectively, with 22 bases between them. This CDR3 comprises 16 residues. Germline V gene data show CDR1 as MNHEY and CDR2 as SMNVEV (reference sequence).

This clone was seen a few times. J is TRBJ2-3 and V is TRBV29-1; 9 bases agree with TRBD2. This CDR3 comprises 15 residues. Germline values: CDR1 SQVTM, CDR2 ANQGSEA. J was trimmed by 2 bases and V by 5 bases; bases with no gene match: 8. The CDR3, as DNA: TGCAGCGTTCCTTTCTCTAGCGGGGTCACAGATACGCAGTATTTT. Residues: CSVPFSSGVTDTQYF.